A selection of T cell receptor beta chains follows, all from one sample in a study of control samples from healthy donors and cancer patients. The data were produced by immunoSEQ multiplex PCR, yet TCRdb's version contains in-frame clones alone and is incomplete. This table holds some 74,000 clones, approximately 91% found once. The specimen sequenced was blood. These receptors all come from a woman aged 45-59 years in good health. CDR3s include the opening cysteine and the closing phenylalanine or tryptophan. The D gene is left open where the match is weak. Clone size is given for some rows only: seen once, a few or many times, or a class if the clone is expanded.

TRBD1 TRBJ1-3 NA TRBV4-1 14 CASSQGDSGNTIYF TGCGCCAGCAGCCAAGGGGACAGTGGAAACACCATATATTTT
NA TRBJ2-3 few TRBV24-1 15 CATSDSRKGTDTQYF TGTGCCACCAGTGATTCCCGTAAGGGGACAGATACGCAGTATTTT
NA TRBJ2-1 NA TRBV27 13 CASTRSSYNEQFF TGTGCCAGTACGAGGAGCTCCTACAATGAGCAGTTCTTC
NA TRBJ1-1 NA TRBV6-4 14 CASRGTGINTEAFF TGTGCCAGCAGGGGAACAGGGATCAACACTGAAGCTTTCTTT
NA TRBJ1-1 NA TRBV6-5 13 CASSPGQSTEAFF TGTGCCAGCAGTCCCGGACAGAGCACTGAAGCTTTCTTT
NA TRBJ2-1 NA TRBV30 14 CAWSVLGVSNEQFF TGTGCCTGGAGTGTACTGGGGGTAAGCAATGAGCAGTTCTTC
NA TRBJ1-2 NA TRBV6-1 15 CASSENDRDGYGYTF TGTGCCAGCAGTGAGAATGACCGGGACGGATATGGCTACACCTTC
NA TRBJ2-3 once TRBV3-1/TRBV3-2 14 CASSQGVPTSTQYF TGTGCCAGCAGCCAAGGGGTCCCTACGTCAACGCAGTATTTT
NA TRBJ2-7 NA TRBV2 14 CASSGRANSYEQYF TGTGCCAGCAGTGGACGAGCCAATTCCTACGAGCAGTACTTC
NA TRBJ1-1 NA TRBV5-5 14 CASSLGVMNTEAFF TGTGCCAGCAGCTTGGGGGTAATGAACACTGAAGCTTTCTTT
NA TRBJ2-7 NA TRBV6-5 13 CASTWDTGYEQYF TGTGCCAGCACCTGGGACACCGGCTACGAGCAGTACTTC
NA TRBJ1-1 NA TRBV29-1 11 CSVEDEAEVFF TGCAGCGTTGAAGATGAGGCAGAAGTTTTCTTT
NA TRBJ1-6 NA TRBV2 16 CASSEFPSGGNSPLHF TGTGCCAGCAGTGAATTCCCGTCCGGGGGCAATTCACCCCTCCACTTT
NA TRBJ1-4 NA TRBV4-1 15 CASSPRGWVGEKLFF TGCGCCAGCAGCCCCAGAGGATGGGTCGGTGAAAAACTGTTTTTT
TRBD1 TRBJ1-2 NA TRBV6-5 14 CASTTGQGVSGYTF TGTGCCAGCACGACGGGACAGGGCGTGAGTGGCTACACCTTC
NA TRBJ2-4 NA TRBV6-5 14 CASSPDRAKNIQYF TGTGCCAGCAGTCCCGACAGAGCCAAAAACATTCAGTACTTC
NA TRBJ1-4 NA TRBV19 15 CASSGDGATNEKLFF TGTGCCAGTAGCGGGGACGGTGCAACTAATGAAAAACTGTTTTTT
NA TRBJ1-1 NA TRBV10-2 14 CASSEPGLNTEAFF TGCGCCAGCAGTGAACCGGGGTTGAACACTGAAGCTTTCTTT
NA TRBJ2-3 NA TRBV5-1 13 CASSSPSQDTQYF TGCGCCAGCAGCTCACCGAGTCAAGATACGCAGTATTTT
NA TRBJ1-3 NA TRBV6-1 17 CASSARGPGFSGNTIYF TGTGCCAGCAGTGCCAGGGGTCCTGGGTTCTCTGGAAACACCATATATTTT
NA TRBJ1-4 NA TRBV6-5 14 CASSLDARSRKLFF TGTGCCAGCAGTCTTGACGCACGTAGTAGAAAACTGTTTTTT
TRBD1 TRBJ2-7 few TRBV18 13 CASSPDRGHEQYF TGTGCCAGCTCACCGGACAGGGGCCACGAGCAGTACTTC
NA TRBJ2-7 few TRBV3-1/TRBV3-2 15 CASSPLGDGSYEQYF TGTGCCAGCAGCCCCTTAGGGGACGGTAGCTACGAGCAGTACTTC
NA TRBJ2-7 NA TRBV2 13 CASRRDRIIEQYF TGTGCCAGCAGGCGCGACAGGATTATCGAGCAGTACTTC
TRBD1 TRBJ2-3 few TRBV10-3 14 CAIKGGQGTDTQYF TGTGCCATCAAAGGAGGACAGGGGACAGATACGCAGTATTTT
NA TRBJ1-2 NA TRBV4-1 12 CASSQGNYGYTF TGCGCCAGCAGCCAAGGGAACTATGGCTACACCTTC
TRBD1 TRBJ2-3 NA TRBV18 14 CASSPRQGIDTQYF TGTGCCAGCTCACCTCGACAGGGGATAGATACGCAGTATTTT
TRBD1 TRBJ1-5 NA TRBV12-5 16 CASGLAGGQGPEPQHF TGTGCTAGTGGTTTGGCAGGGGGACAGGGCCCAGAGCCCCAGCATTTT
NA TRBJ2-7 NA TRBV9 14 CASSDAGGSYEQYF TGTGCCAGCAGTGACGCCGGGGGCTCCTACGAGCAGTACTTC
TRBD1 TRBJ1-2 NA TRBV5-1 14 CASSLRGAGYGYTF TGCGCCAGCAGCCTCAGGGGGGCAGGATATGGCTACACCTTC
NA TRBJ2-3 NA TRBV7-8 14 CASSVGTSTDTQYF TGTGCCAGCAGCGTCGGGACTAGCACAGATACGCAGTATTTT